One sample yielded the 15 T cell receptor beta chains listed below, sequenced in a study of T cells expressing NK-cell markers. From its re-call of the 5' RACE reads, TCRdb lists each CDR3 protein once, without DNA. The listing contains some 150,000 distinct CDR3 sequences. Specimen: blood T cells: a sorted CD56 or NKG2C T cell subset, CD4+ or CD8+ T cells, or bulk PBMC T cells (not recorded which). All receptors derive from a man aged 18 to 29 in good health.

V usage is TRBV11-3 and J usage is TRBJ2-2; the D gene TCRdb calls, TRBD2, cannot be checked with no DNA. This CDR3 comprises 17 residues. Germline values: CDR1 SGHNT, CDR2 YENEEA. The CDR3 sequence is CASSLDLAGVRDGELFF.

The rearrangement uses TRBV7-9 and TRBJ2-1; TCRdb calls TRBD2, which cannot be checked without DNA. Germline CDR1 and CDR2: SEHNR and FQNEAQ (reference sequence). The CDR3 totals 15 residues. The CDR3 region is CASSLKWEAGNEQFF.

The rearrangement links TRBV11-1 to TRBJ2-1; TCRdb lists TRBD2, though no DNA is available to test this call. Germline CDR1 reads SGHAT; CDR2 reads FQDESV (reference sequence). The CDR3 totals 18 residues. The CDR3: CASSPGLAGGPSYNEQFF.

The J gene is TRBJ2-1, the V gene TRBV6-5; TCRdb proposes TRBD2, but this gene call is untestable without DNA. There are 13 residues in the CDR3. From germline, CDR1 is MNHEY and CDR2 SVGAGI. CDR3 region: CASSYSGTGPRFF.

This chain uses TRBV19 with TRBJ2-7; TCRdb's D call, TRBD1, is unchecked because there is no DNA. The CDR3 has 16 amino acids. Germline V gives CDR1 LNHDA, CDR2 SQIVND (reference sequence). CDR3 loop: CASSPGQGVGVYEQYF.

The V call is TRBV7-9, the J call TRBJ1-1; TCRdb names TRBD1, which stays unverified in the absence of DNA. The CDR3 has 16 residues. Germline CDR1 reads SEHNR; CDR2 reads FQNEAQ (reference sequence). The CDR3 loop reads CASSGPGRSESTEAFF.

V usage is TRBV6-1 and J usage is TRBJ1-5; TCRdb returns TRBD1, unconfirmable since there is no DNA. From germline, CDR1 is MNHNS and CDR2 SASEGT. This CDR3 has 15 amino acids. The CDR3 reads CASSDRGYSNQPQHF.

CDR3 sequence: CSVDGTSGRRVETQYF. The chain uses TRBV29-1 and TRBJ2-5; TCRdb gives TRBD2 as the D gene, but with no DNA this cannot be confirmed. Germline V gene sequence: CDR1 SQVTM, CDR2 ANQGSEA. This CDR3 region has 16 residues.

This chain uses TRBV9 with TRBJ2-2; TCRdb gives TRBD1 as the D gene, but with no DNA this cannot be confirmed. This CDR3 has 14 amino acids. The germline CDR1 and CDR2 sequences are SGDLS and YYNGEE. The CDR3 reads CASTRTGNTGELFF.

The V gene is TRBV12-5, the J gene TRBJ1-1; TCRdb designates TRBD1, a call that cannot be tested without DNA. Germline V gene lookup returns CDR1 LGHNT and CDR2 FRNRAP. The CDR3 sequence is 15 residues long. CDR3 sequence reads: CASGLWTGLDTEAFF. Full variable domain (rest looked up from reference TRBV12-5 and TRBJ1-1): DARVTQTPRHKVTEMGQEVTMRCQPILGHNTVFWYRQTMMQGLELLAYFRNRAPLDDSGMPKDRFSAEMPDATLATLKIQPSEPRDSAVYFCASGLWTGLDTEAFFGQGTRLTVV.

The rearrangement links TRBV27 to TRBJ2-7; TCRdb proposes TRBD2, but this gene call is untestable without DNA. CDR3 length equals 15 residues. Germline loops: CDR1 MNHEY, CDR2 SMNVEV (reference sequence). CDR3 region: CASSLVSGRLEEQYF.

This chain joins TRBV6-5 and TRBJ2-2; TCRdb indicates TRBD1, and absent DNA this call remains unverified. CDR3 length: 15 amino acids. Germline V gene data show CDR1 as MNHEY and CDR2 as SVGAGI. CDR3 sequence: CASSYGSPGSGELFF.

V is TRBV3-1 and J is TRBJ2-7. Germline values: CDR1 LGHDT, CDR2 YNNKEL (reference sequence). The CDR3 is 15 amino acids. The CDR3 is CASSQFGGVSYEQYF.

CDR3 residues: CASSPRDASTDTQYF. The chain links TRBV12-3 or TRBV12-4 to TRBJ2-3. The CDR3 loop spans 15 amino acids.

This chain uses TRBV20-1 with TRBJ2-1; there is no DNA to check the TCRdb D call of TRBD2. The CDR3 extends over 15 amino acids. Germline V CDR1 and CDR2: DFQATT, SNEGSKA (reference sequence). The chain's CDR3 is CSAPDGTSADNEQFF.